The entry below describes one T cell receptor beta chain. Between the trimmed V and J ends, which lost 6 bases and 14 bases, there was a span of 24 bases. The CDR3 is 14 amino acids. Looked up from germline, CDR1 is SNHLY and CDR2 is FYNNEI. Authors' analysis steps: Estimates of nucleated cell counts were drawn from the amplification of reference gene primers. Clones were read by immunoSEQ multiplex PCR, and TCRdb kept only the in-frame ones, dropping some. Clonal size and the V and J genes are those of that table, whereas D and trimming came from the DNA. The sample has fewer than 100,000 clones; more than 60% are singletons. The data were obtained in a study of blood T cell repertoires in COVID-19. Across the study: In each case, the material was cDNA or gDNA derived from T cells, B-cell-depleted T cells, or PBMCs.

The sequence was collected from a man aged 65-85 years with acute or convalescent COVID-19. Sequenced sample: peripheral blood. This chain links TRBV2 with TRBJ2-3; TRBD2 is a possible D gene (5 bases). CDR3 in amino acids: CASRNDGGGGWGYF. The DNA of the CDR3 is TGTGCCAGCAGGAACGACGGAGGAGGCGGATGGGGGTATTTT.